This entry lists 20 T cell receptor beta chains sequenced from one sample in a study of regulatory T cells in long-lasting Graves disease. Arm-PCR of CDR3 regions and iRepertoire HTBI primers were used to build TCR beta libraries. TCRdb re-called the multiplex PCR reads through MiXCR, storing one row per CDR3 protein. The sample has about 470,000 distinct CDR3 sequences, about 22% seen once; the top ten hold approximately 6.4%. Time point here: persistent/refractory GD, antithyroid drugs over 5 years with positive TRAb. The TCR library was prepared using RNA isolated from PBMCs. The sequencing here drew on peripheral blood mononuclear cells (PBMCs), taken when the disease was refractory, from a patient treated with antithyroid drugs. The source of these receptors is a female donor with Graves disease.

The sample holds a few counts of this clonotype. The V and J genes are TRBV5-1 and TRBJ1-1; perhaps TRBD1 as D (5 bases). The germline V gene has CDR1 SGHRS and CDR2 YFSETQ. The CDR3 covers 17 residues. Trimming shortened V by 7 bases and J by 3 bases, and 25 bases separated the two germline ends. The CDR3 DNA reads as TGCGCCAGCCAAGCCGAAGTAGGGGCAATATGGGACACTGAAGCTTTCTTT. This codes for CASQAEVGAIWDTEAFF. The full variable domain, its missing parts supplied by reference TRBV5-1 and TRBJ1-1, is KAGVTQTPRYLIKTRGQQVTLSCSPISGHRSVSWYQQTPGQGLQFLFEYFSETQRNKGNFPGRFSGRQFSNSRSEMNVSTLELGDSALYLCASQAEVGAIWDTEAFFGQGTRLTVV.

The gene calls are TRBV5-1 and TRBJ1-3, with D unresolved. Germline V gene sequence: CDR1 SGHRS, CDR2 YFSETQ. The CDR3 has 16 residues. The germline V and J ends were trimmed by 0 bases and 3 bases, with 13 bases remaining between them. The CDR3 coding sequence is TGCGCCAGCAGCTTGGCCGGTGTGGGATATGGAAACACCATATATTTT. Translating gives CASSLAGVGYGNTIYF. Using reference TRBV5-1 and TRBJ1-3 for the parts outside the CDR3, the full variable domain is KAGVTQTPRYLIKTRGQQVTLSCSPISGHRSVSWYQQTPGQGLQFLFEYFSETQRNKGNFPGRFSGRQFSNSRSEMNVSTLELGDSALYLCASSLAGVGYGNTIYFGEGSWLTVV.

This clonotype was detected a few times. The J gene is TRBJ2-4, the V gene TRBV6-1; D gene ambiguous. Germline CDR1 MNHNS, CDR2 SASEGT. The CDR3 runs 15 residues. The ends were cut back, 7 bases at V and 2 bases at J, with 15 bases in the middle. The CDR3 protein is CASTPLGRTKNIQYF. The CDR3 DNA sequence: TGTGCCAGCACTCCTTTAGGTCGAACCAAAAACATTCAGTACTTC.

This clonotype was detected a few times. This chain joins TRBV7-8 and TRBJ2-2, with D possibly TRBD1 on 5 matching bases. Germline V CDR1 and CDR2: SGHVS, FQNEAQ. The CDR3 totals 16 residues. The V end was cut by 0 bases, the J end by 3 bases, with 11 bases between. CDR3 amino acids: CASSLAGAADTGELFF. CDR3 sequence (DNA): TGTGCCAGCAGCTTAGCAGGGGCAGCAGACACCGGGGAGCTGTTTTTT.

Many counts were recorded for this clonotype. The J gene is TRBJ2-5, the V gene TRBV28; 11 positions agree with TRBD2. With 10 bases clipped from V and 2 bases from J, the junction kept 9 bases outside the gene matches. The CDR3 sequence is 15 residues long. Germline V gives CDR1 MDHEN, CDR2 SYDVKM. DNA of the CDR3: TGTGCCACAAGGCCTAGCGGGAGGAGGCAAGAGACCCAGTACTTC. It specifies CATRPSGRRQETQYF.

V is TRBV5-1 and J is TRBJ1-6, with a tentative D call TRBD1 (5 bases). Germline V gene data show CDR1 as SGHRS and CDR2 as YFSETQ. This CDR3 spans 17 amino acids. V was trimmed by 1 base and J by 6 bases, leaving 17 bases between them. The DNA for the CDR3 is TGCGCCAGCAGCTTGTATGGGGCCGGCGGGCTTAATTCACCCCTCCACTTT. Translated, it gives CASSLYGAGGLNSPLHF.

This clonotype was seen at least ten times. V gene TRBV12-3 or TRBV12-4 combines with J gene TRBJ1-2; no firm D call. V lost 6 bases, J lost 3 bases, and 11 bases lay in between. The CDR3 has 13 residues. CDR3 residues: CASRAVEDYGYTF. CDR3 bases: TGTGCCAGCAGGGCGGTGGAAGACTATGGCTACACCTTC.

This clonotype came up once. This rearrangement joins TRBV15 to TRBJ1-4; 7 bases map to TRBD1. CDR3 length equals 17 residues. Germline V gives CDR1 LNHNV, CDR2 YYDKDF (reference sequence). Trimming took 5 bases from V and 6 from J; bases not matched to a gene: 15. This CDR3 is CATSAPLRGRRDEKLFF. CDR3 coding DNA: TGTGCCACCAGCGCCCCCCTTAGGGGGCGCCGGGATGAAAAACTGTTTTTT.

This clonotype was recorded at least ten times. The rearrangement links TRBV6-1 to TRBJ2-7; D might be TRBD1 (5 bases). The CDR3 covers 13 residues. Trimming removed 10 bases at V and 5 bases at J, with 18 bases between. Germline CDR1 and CDR2: MNHNS and SASEGT. CDR3 bases: TGTGCCACCACGGGTGGGGCGAGCGACGAGCAGTACTTC. Its protein is CATTGGASDEQYF.

The rearrangement links TRBV4-1 to TRBJ1-2; TRBD1 matches at 9 bases. CDR3 length: 14 residues. Germline V lookup: CDR1 MGHRA, CDR2 YSYEKL. The V gene end was trimmed by 4 bases and the J gene end by 6 bases; junction bases not matched to a gene: 6. As DNA, the CDR3 is TGCGCCAGCAGCCCAAACAGGGGGCAGGATGGCTACACCTTC. Protein: CASSPNRGQDGYTF.

The chain employs TRBV5-1 and TRBJ2-7, with D possibly TRBD1 on 5 matching bases. Germline V gene lookup returns CDR1 SGHRS and CDR2 YFSETQ. The length of the CDR3 is 12 residues. Between the trimmed V and J ends, which lost 2 bases and 5 bases, there was a span of 8 bases. CDR3 DNA: TGCGCCAGCAGCTTCGGCAGGGACGAGCAGTACTTC. This encodes CASSFGRDEQYF.

This clonotype was recorded many times. V usage is TRBV28 and J usage is TRBJ1-2; tentatively, D is TRBD1 (6 bases). V dropped 3 bases and J dropped 4 bases, with 12 bases sitting between them. The CDR3 totals 14 residues. Looked up from germline, CDR1 is MDHEN and CDR2 is SYDVKM. The CDR3 DNA reads as TGTGCCAGCAGTTTCGGGGGGGCCAGCTATGGCTACACCTTC. Amino acids: CASSFGGASYGYTF.

The chain combines TRBV4-1 with TRBJ2-4; the D is unclear. The CDR3 is 16 residues long. CDR1 and CDR2 from the germline V gene are MGHRA and YSYEKL. V was clipped by 1 base and J by 0 bases, with 10 bases between them. CDR3 residues: CASSQVTLLAKNIQYF. The CDR3, as DNA: TGCGCCAGCAGCCAAGTGACCCTCCTAGCCAAAAACATTCAGTACTTC.

V and J are TRBV13 and TRBJ1-6; 8 nucleotides align to TRBD1. The CDR3 has 14 residues. V dropped 5 bases and J dropped 8; count of bases not matched to a gene: 5. Germline V gene data show CDR1 as PRHDT and CDR2 as FYEKMQ (reference sequence). DNA of the CDR3: TGTGCCAGCAGCCGTAGACAGGGGTATTCACCCCTCCACTTT. It encodes CASSRRQGYSPLHF.

This clonotype was recorded a few times. The rearrangement links TRBV27 to TRBJ2-7; TRBD1 aligns across 7 bases. The CDR3 loop spans 15 amino acids. The germline CDR1 and CDR2 sequences are MNHEY and SMNVEV (reference sequence). V was pared by 2 bases and J by 3 bases, with 7 bases of the junction left unmatched. CDR3 nucleotides: TGTGCCAGCAGTTTAAGGGGGCGGGCGAACTACGAGCAGTACTTC. Its translation is CASSLRGRANYEQYF.

This chain links TRBV12-3 or TRBV12-4 with TRBJ2-3, with 10 bases aligning to TRBD1. This CDR3 contains 16 residues. The J segment lost 4 bases and the V segment lost 6 bases, leaving 10 bases of the junction unmatched. The CDR3 coding sequence is TGTGCCAGCAGCCACGTCGCGACAGGGGGCGCAGATACGCAGTATTTT. Its protein product is CASSHVATGGADTQYF.

V and J are TRBV29-1 and TRBJ1-2; TRBD1 is a possible D gene (5 bases). The CDR3 loop spans 13 amino acids. Germline CDR1 reads SQVTM; CDR2 reads ANQGSEA. The V end lost 6 bases, the J end lost 7 bases, and 18 bases lay between the germline ends. CDR3: CSVPQYGGLGYTF. The CDR3 DNA reads TGCAGCGTCCCCCAGTATGGGGGACTTGGCTACACCTTC.

This clonotype was seen at least ten times. The rearrangement joins TRBV12-3 or TRBV12-4 to TRBJ1-6; D may be TRBD1 (5 bases). V lost 3 bases, J lost 7 bases, and 13 bases lay in between. CDR3 size: 15 residues. The CDR3 nucleotides read TGTGCCAGCAGTTTGGGGGACGGACTAAATTCACCCCTCCACTTT. Amino acid sequence: CASSLGDGLNSPLHF.

There are many counts of this clonotype. The chain employs TRBV6-1 and TRBJ2-7, with D hard to call. The CDR3 sequence is 13 residues long. Germline loops: CDR1 MNHNS, CDR2 SASEGT. Trimming left V 1 base short and J 3 bases short, with 7 bases between. CDR3 DNA sequence: TGTGCCAGCAGTGAAGGGAAGGGCTACGAGCAGTACTTC. This encodes CASSEGKGYEQYF.

This clonotype was detected many times. J is TRBJ1-5 and V is TRBV24-1; D is unresolved. With 3 bases removed from V and 7 bases from J, the gap between germline ends came to 15 bases. CDR1 and CDR2 (germline): KGHDR, SFDVKD. The CDR3 has 15 residues. The CDR3 reads CATSDPNGEGQPQHF. CDR3 coding DNA: TGTGCCACCAGTGATCCAAATGGGGAAGGCCAGCCCCAGCATTTT.